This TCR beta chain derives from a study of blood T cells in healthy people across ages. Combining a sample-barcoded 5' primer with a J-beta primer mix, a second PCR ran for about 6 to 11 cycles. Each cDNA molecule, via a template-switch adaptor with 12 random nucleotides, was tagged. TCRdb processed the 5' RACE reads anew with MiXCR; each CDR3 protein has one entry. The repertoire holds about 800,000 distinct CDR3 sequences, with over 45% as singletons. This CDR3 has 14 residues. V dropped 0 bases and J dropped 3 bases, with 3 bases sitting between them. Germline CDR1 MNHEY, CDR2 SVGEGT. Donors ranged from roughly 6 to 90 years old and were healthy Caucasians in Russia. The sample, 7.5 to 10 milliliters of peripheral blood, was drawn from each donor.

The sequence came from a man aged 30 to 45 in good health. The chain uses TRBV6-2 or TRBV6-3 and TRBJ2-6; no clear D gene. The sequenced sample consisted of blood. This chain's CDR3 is CASSYSLGANVLTF. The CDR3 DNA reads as TGTGCCAGCAGTTACTCCCTTGGGGCCAACGTCCTGACTTTC.